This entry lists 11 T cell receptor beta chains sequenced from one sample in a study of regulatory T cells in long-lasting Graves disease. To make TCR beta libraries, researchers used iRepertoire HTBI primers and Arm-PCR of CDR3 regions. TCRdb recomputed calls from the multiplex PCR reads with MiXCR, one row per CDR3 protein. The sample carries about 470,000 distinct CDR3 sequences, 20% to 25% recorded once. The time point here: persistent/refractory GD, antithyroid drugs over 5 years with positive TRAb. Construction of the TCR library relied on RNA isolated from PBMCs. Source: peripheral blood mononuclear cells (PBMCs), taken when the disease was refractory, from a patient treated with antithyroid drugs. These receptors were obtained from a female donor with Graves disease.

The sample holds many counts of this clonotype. CDR3 residues: CASTYRRIRNQPQHF. DNA for the CDR3: TGTGCCAGCACTTATCGGAGGATTCGCAATCAGCCCCAGCATTTT. The chain employs TRBV12-3 or TRBV12-4 and TRBJ1-5; D call uncertain. Trimming left V 7 bases short and J 2 bases short, with 15 bases between. The CDR3 totals 15 residues.

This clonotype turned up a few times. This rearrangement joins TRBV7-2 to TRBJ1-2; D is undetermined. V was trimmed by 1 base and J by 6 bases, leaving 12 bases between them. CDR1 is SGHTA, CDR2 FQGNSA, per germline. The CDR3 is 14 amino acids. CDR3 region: CASSLEGGVDGYTF. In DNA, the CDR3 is TGTGCCAGCAGCTTAGAGGGCGGGGTCGATGGCTACACCTTC.

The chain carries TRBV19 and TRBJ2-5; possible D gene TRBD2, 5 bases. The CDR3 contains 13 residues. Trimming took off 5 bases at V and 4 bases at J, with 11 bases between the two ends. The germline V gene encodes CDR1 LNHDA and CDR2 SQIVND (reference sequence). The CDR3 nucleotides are TGTGCCAGTAGTTGGGCCCGGGGAGAGACCCAGTACTTC. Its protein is CASSWARGETQYF.

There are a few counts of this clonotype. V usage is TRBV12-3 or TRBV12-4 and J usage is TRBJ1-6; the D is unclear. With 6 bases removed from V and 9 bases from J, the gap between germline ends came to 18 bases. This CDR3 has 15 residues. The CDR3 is CASRADSGPGSPLHF. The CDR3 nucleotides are TGTGCCAGCAGGGCAGATAGTGGTCCCGGTTCACCCCTCCACTTT.

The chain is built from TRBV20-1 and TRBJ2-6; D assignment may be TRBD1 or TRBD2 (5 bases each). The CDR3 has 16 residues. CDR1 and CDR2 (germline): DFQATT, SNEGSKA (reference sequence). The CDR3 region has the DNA TGCAGCCCGGAGAAGGTGGGGACCTCTGGGGCCAACGTCCTGACTTTC. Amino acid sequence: CSPEKVGTSGANVLTF.

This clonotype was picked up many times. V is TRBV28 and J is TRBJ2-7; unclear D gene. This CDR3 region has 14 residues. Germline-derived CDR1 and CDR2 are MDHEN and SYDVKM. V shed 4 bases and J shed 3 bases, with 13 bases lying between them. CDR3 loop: CASSSFLKGYEQYF. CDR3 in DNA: TGTGCCAGCAGTTCCTTCCTAAAGGGCTACGAGCAGTACTTC.

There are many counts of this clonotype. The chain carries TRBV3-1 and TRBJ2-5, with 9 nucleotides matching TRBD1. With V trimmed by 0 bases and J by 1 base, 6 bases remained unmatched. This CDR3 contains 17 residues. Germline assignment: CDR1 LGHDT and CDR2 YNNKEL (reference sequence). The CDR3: CASSQEGGQGIQETQYF. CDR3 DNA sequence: TGTGCCAGCAGCCAAGAAGGGGGACAGGGAATCCAAGAGACCCAGTACTTC.

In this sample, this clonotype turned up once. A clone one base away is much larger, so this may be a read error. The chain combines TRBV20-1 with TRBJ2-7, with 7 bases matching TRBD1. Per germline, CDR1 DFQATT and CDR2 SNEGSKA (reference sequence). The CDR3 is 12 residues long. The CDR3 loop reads CNAFPHRGEQYF. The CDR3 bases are TGCAATGCTTTCCCTCACAGGGGCGAGCAGTACTTC.

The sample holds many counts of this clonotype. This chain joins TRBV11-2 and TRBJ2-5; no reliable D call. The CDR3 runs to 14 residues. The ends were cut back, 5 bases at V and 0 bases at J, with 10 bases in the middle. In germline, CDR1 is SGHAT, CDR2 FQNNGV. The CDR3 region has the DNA TGTGCCAGCAGCCCGGCCTCTTACCAAGAGACCCAGTACTTC. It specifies CASSPASYQETQYF. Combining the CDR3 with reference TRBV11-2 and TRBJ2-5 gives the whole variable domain EAGVAQSPRYKIIEKRQSVAFWCNPISGHATLYWYQQILGQGPKLLIQFQNNGVVDDSQLPKDRFSAERLKGVDSTLKIQPAKLEDSAVYLCASSPASYQETQYFGPGTRLLVL.

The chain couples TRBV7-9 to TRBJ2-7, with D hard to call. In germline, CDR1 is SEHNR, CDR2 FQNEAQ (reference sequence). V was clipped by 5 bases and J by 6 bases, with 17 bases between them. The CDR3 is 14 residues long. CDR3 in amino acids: CASSPETGRSEQYF. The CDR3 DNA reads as TGTGCCAGCAGCCCCGAAACGGGCCGCAGCGAGCAGTACTTC.

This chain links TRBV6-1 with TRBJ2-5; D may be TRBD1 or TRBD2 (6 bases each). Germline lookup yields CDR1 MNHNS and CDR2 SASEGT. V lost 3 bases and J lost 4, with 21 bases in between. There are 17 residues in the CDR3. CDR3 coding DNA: TGTGCCAGCAGTGAGTACCCGGGGGCCTCGATGGGAGAGACCCAGTACTTC. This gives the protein CASSEYPGASMGETQYF.